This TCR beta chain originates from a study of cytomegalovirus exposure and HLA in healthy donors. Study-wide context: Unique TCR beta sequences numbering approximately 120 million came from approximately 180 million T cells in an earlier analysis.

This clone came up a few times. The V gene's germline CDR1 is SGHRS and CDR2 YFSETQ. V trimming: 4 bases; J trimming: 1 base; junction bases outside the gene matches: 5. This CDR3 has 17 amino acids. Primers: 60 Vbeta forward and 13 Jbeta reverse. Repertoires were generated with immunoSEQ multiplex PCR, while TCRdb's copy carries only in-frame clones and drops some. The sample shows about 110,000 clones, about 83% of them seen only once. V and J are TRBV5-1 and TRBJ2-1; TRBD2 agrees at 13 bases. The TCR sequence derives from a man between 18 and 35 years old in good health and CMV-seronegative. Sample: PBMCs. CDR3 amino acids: CASSRTSGRLSYNEQFF. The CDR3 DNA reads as TGCGCCAGCAGCCGGACTAGCGGGAGATTGTCCTACAATGAGCAGTTCTTC. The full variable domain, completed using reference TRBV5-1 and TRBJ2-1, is KAGVTQTPRYLIKTRGQQVTLSCSPISGHRSVSWYQQTPGQGLQFLFEYFSETQRNKGNFPGRFSGRQFSNSRSEMNVSTLELGDSALYLCASSRTSGRLSYNEQFFGPGTRLTVL.